This passage covers 21 T cell receptor beta chains from one sample sequenced in a study of cytomegalovirus exposure and HLA in healthy donors. This PCR relied on a set of 60 Vbeta primers and 13 Jbeta primers. The table came from immunoSEQ multiplex PCR; TCRdb's copy has only in-frame clones and leaves some out. The profile shows 200,000 to 250,000 clones, 70% to 85% of them singletons. Material: PBMCs. These receptors all come from a middle-aged man in good health and CMV-seronegative.

This clone appeared a few times. V and J are TRBV6-6 and TRBJ2-7; 7 nucleotides agree with TRBD1. CDR1 is MNHNY and CDR2 is SVGAGI in the germline V gene (reference sequence). V lost 4 bases to trimming and J lost 7 bases; unmatched junction nucleotides: 13. The CDR3 contains 15 residues. This CDR3 is CASSSTGAWVREQYF. The CDR3 DNA is TGTGCCAGCAGTTCAACAGGGGCTTGGGTCCGGGAGCAGTACTTC.

The chain joins TRBV6-5 to TRBJ1-2; D gene uncertain. Germline lookup yields CDR1 MNHEY and CDR2 SVGAGI. Deletions cut 5 bases from V and 8 bases from J, with 9 bases between. The CDR3 has 11 amino acids. This CDR3 reads CASSSGLGYTF. The CDR3 DNA sequence: TGTGCCAGCAGTAGCGGGCTGGGCTACACCTTC.

The rearrangement links TRBV2 to TRBJ1-5, with 8 bases lining up with TRBD1. There are 14 residues in the CDR3. Germline-derived CDR1 and CDR2 are SNHLY and FYNNEI. Germline trimming cut 6 bases from V and 4 bases from J; bases unmatched to any gene: 5. CDR3 in DNA: TGTGCCAGCAGGGTTGACAGGGGAAATCAGCCCCAGCATTTT. Translated: CASRVDRGNQPQHF.

The chain couples TRBV2 to TRBJ2-7; 9 nucleotides line up with TRBD2. CDR1 and CDR2 from the germline V gene are SNHLY and FYNNEI. V lost 2 bases and J lost 6; bases outside the gene matches: 8. This CDR3 comprises 15 residues. The CDR3 loop reads CASSEREAGGSEQYF. The CDR3 nucleotides are TGTGCCAGCAGTGAACGGGAAGCGGGAGGATCCGAGCAGTACTTC.

Note on this clone: The junction shows a germline mismatch at one end, possibly a read error. V usage is TRBV7-9 and J usage is TRBJ1-1; 7 nucleotides align to TRBD1. Germline CDR1 is SEHNR and CDR2 is FQNEAQ (reference sequence). This CDR3 is 15 amino acids long. CDR3 in amino acids: CSSSLLQGLNTEAFF. The CDR3 DNA is TGTTCCAGCAGTTTATTACAGGGGTTGAACACTGAAGCTTTCTTT.

This chain uses TRBV5-8 with TRBJ2-1, with TRBD2 matching 8 bases. The CDR3 length is 14 residues. Germline CDR1 SGHTS, CDR2 YDEGEE. V trimming: 0 bases; J trimming: 14 bases; junction bases outside the gene matches: 10. This chain's CDR3 is CASSLAVSAGGKFF. Here the CDR3 DNA reads TGTGCCAGCAGCTTGGCCGTATCGGCGGGAGGCAAGTTCTTC.

This rearrangement joins TRBV27 to TRBJ1-1; 7 nucleotides match TRBD1. Germline values: CDR1 MNHEY, CDR2 SMNVEV (reference sequence). Trimming cost V 2 bases and J 1 base; bases outside gene matches: 4. The length of the CDR3 is 15 residues. CDR3 bases: TGTGCCAGCAGTTTACTGGGACAGAGGAACACTGAAGCTTTCTTT. Protein: CASSLLGQRNTEAFF.

The chain has TRBV18 and TRBJ1-1; D unclear. Germline CDR1 and CDR2: KGHSH and LQKENI. V was shortened by 3 bases and J by 7 bases, with 12 bases between the two germline ends. This CDR3 contains 13 residues. Here the CDR3 reads CASSPTPTSEAFF. For the CDR3, the DNA is TGTGCCAGCTCACCTACGCCTACGAGTGAAGCTTTCTTT.

The chain is built from TRBV9 and TRBJ2-2; D unresolved. In germline, CDR1 is SGDLS, CDR2 YYNGEE. The V end lost 0 bases, the J end lost 6 bases, and 9 bases lay between the germline ends. This CDR3 has 14 residues. CDR3 loop: CASSVGGTAGELFF. The CDR3 nucleotides are TGTGCCAGCAGCGTAGGAGGTACGGCCGGGGAGCTGTTTTTT. Full variable domain (rest looked up from reference TRBV9 and TRBJ2-2): DSGVTQTPKHLITATGQRVTLRCSPRSGDLSVYWYQQSLDQGLQFLIQYYNGEERAKGNILERFSAQQFPDLHSELNLSSLELGDSALYFCASSVGGTAGELFFGEGSRLTVL.

V usage is TRBV5-6 and J usage is TRBJ2-1, with 12 bases matching TRBD2. After removal of 0 bases from V and 6 bases from J, the junction contained 10 bases not matched to a gene. The CDR3 runs 18 residues. CDR1 is SGHDT, CDR2 YYEEEE, per germline. The CDR3 bases are TGTGCCAGCAGCTTGGCGTCTAGCGGGAGGGCAGTGGGCAATGAGCAGTTCTTC. Protein product: CASSLASSGRAVGNEQFF.

This sequence joins TRBV15 and TRBJ2-5; maybe TRBD2 (6 bases). Germline V gene sequence: CDR1 LNHNV, CDR2 YYDKDF (reference sequence). V was clipped by 1 base and J by 5 bases, with 8 bases between them. The CDR3 spans 13 residues. The CDR3 sequence: CATSRGGGETQYF. Written as DNA, the CDR3 is TGTGCCACCAGCAGAGGAGGAGGGGAGACCCAGTACTTC.

This chain uses TRBV6-1 with TRBJ2-5, with 11 bases aligning to TRBD1. The germline gives CDR1 MNHNS, CDR2 SASEGT. There are 14 residues in the CDR3. V shed 4 bases, J shed 3 bases, and the junction held 1 base outside the gene matches. In DNA form, the CDR3 reads TGTGCCAGCAGTGGGGACAGGGGGAAAGAGACCCAGTACTTC. Its translation: CASSGDRGKETQYF.

This clone was picked up a small number of times. This sequence joins TRBV30 and TRBJ2-1; 8 bases line up with TRBD2. CDR1 and CDR2 from the germline V gene are GTSNPN and SVGIG (reference sequence). Trimming took 4 bases from V and 4 from J; bases not matched to a gene: 9. This CDR3 has 15 amino acids. The CDR3 loop is CAWMLAGGLYNEQFF. CDR3 coding DNA: TGTGCCTGGATGCTCGCGGGAGGACTTTACAATGAGCAGTTCTTC.

The chain couples TRBV28 to TRBJ2-3; weak D call: TRBD2 (5 bases). The CDR3 extends over 15 amino acids. Per germline, CDR1 MDHEN and CDR2 SYDVKM. V was trimmed by 3 bases and J by 4 bases, leaving 14 bases between them. CDR3 nucleotides: TGTGCCAGCAGTTTTCCGGCAAGCGGCGCAGATACGCAGTATTTT. Translated: CASSFPASGADTQYF.

The chain employs TRBV28 and TRBJ1-6; D gene ambiguous. Germline loops: CDR1 MDHEN, CDR2 SYDVKM. V gave up 6 bases and J gave up 14 bases, with 14 bases separating them. The CDR3 extends over 12 amino acids. The CDR3 sequence is CASSATLFTLHF. CDR3 coding DNA: TGTGCCAGCAGCGCAACCCTATTCACCCTCCACTTT.

This chain uses TRBV27 with TRBJ1-1; 7 nucleotides align to TRBD1. The CDR3 is 15 amino acids. The germline gives CDR1 MNHEY, CDR2 SMNVEV (reference sequence). V lost 6 bases to trimming and J lost 1 base; unmatched junction nucleotides: 8. The CDR3 nucleotides read TGTGCCAGCAGAACAGGACAGGAGTCGAACACTGAAGCTTTCTTT. Protein: CASRTGQESNTEAFF.

The J gene is TRBJ2-5, the V gene TRBV30; 7 nucleotides line up with TRBD2. CDR3 size: 15 residues. The ends lost 0 bases at V and 3 bases at J; junction bases unmatched: 7. CDR1 is GTSNPN and CDR2 is SVGIG in the germline V gene (reference sequence). The CDR3 region has the DNA TGTGCCTGGAGTGTAGGCCTAGCGGATAAAGAGACCCAGTACTTC. It codes for CAWSVGLADKETQYF. Full variable domain (missing parts from reference TRBV30 and TRBJ2-5): SQTIHQWPATLVQPVGSPLSLECTVEGTSNPNLYWYRQAAGRGLQLLFYSVGIGQISSEVPQNLSASRPQDRQFILSSKKLLLSDSGFYLCAWSVGLADKETQYFGPGTRLLVL.

This chain uses TRBV28 with TRBJ2-7; D gene ambiguous. The CDR3 totals 15 residues. V dropped 3 bases and J dropped 4 bases, with 16 bases sitting between them. Germline V CDR1 and CDR2: MDHEN, SYDVKM. Here the CDR3 reads CASSFSPVSIYEQYF. CDR3 in DNA: TGTGCCAGCAGTTTCTCTCCGGTCTCCATTTACGAGCAGTACTTC. The whole variable domain, filled in from reference TRBV28 and TRBJ2-7, reads DVKVTQSSRYLVKRTGEKVFLECVQDMDHENMFWYRQDPGLGLRLIYFSYDVKMKEKGDIPEGYSVSREKKERFSLILESASTNQTSMYLCASSFSPVSIYEQYFGPGTRLTVT.

The chain uses TRBV28 and TRBJ2-5; 11 bases line up with TRBD2. Germline CDR1 MDHEN, CDR2 SYDVKM. The CDR3 runs 16 residues. The ends lost 6 bases at V and 0 bases at J; junction bases unmatched: 6. Here the CDR3 reads CASRPRTSGYQETQYF. In DNA, the CDR3 is TGTGCCAGCAGACCCCGGACTAGCGGGTACCAAGAGACCCAGTACTTC. Based on the CDR3 plus reference TRBV28 and TRBJ2-5, the full variable domain is DVKVTQSSRYLVKRTGEKVFLECVQDMDHENMFWYRQDPGLGLRLIYFSYDVKMKEKGDIPEGYSVSREKKERFSLILESASTNQTSMYLCASRPRTSGYQETQYFGPGTRLLVL.

The genes are TRBV11-3 and TRBJ2-7, with D possibly being TRBD1 (6 bases). The CDR3 contains 13 residues. Trimming took 4 bases from V and 1 from J, leaving 8 bases between them. Germline loops: CDR1 SGHNT, CDR2 YENEEA. The DNA for the CDR3 is TGTGCCAGCAGCTCGGACAGTTCCTACGAGCAGTACTTC. This sequence encodes CASSSDSSYEQYF.

V is TRBV10-3 and J is TRBJ1-1; 7 bases are a match to TRBD1. Germline V gives CDR1 ENHRY, CDR2 SYGVKD. Trimming removed 6 bases from V and 5 bases from J; junction bases left unmatched: 0. The CDR3 covers 11 residues. CDR3 sequence: CAIRGQTEAFF. The CDR3 region has the DNA TGTGCCATCAGGGGACAGACTGAAGCTTTCTTT.